Each of the 16 T cell receptor beta chains below was sequenced from the same sample in a study of blood T cells in healthy people across ages. Primers used in a second PCR of about 6 to 11 cycles were a sample-barcoded 5' primer and a J-beta primer mix. TCRdb reanalysed the 5' RACE reads using MiXCR and keeps one entry per CDR3 protein. The sample records some 700,000 distinct CDR3 sequences, 43% being singletons. The sequenced material came from blood. The receptors derive from an older woman in good health.

Many counts were recorded for this clonotype. This chain joins TRBV4-3 and TRBJ2-1, with TRBD2 matching 14 bases. The CDR3 sequence is 20 residues long. With 1 base clipped from V and 2 bases from J, the junction kept 10 bases outside the gene matches. Germline V gene sequence: CDR1 LGHNA, CDR2 YSLEER. The CDR3, as DNA: TGCGCCAGCAGCCAAGGGCCGGGACTAGCGGGAGAAGGGGCCTACAATGAGCAGTTCTTC. Translation gives CASSQGPGLAGEGAYNEQFF.

J is TRBJ2-7 and V is TRBV6-6; 7 bases fit TRBD2. The CDR3 covers 15 residues. Germline V lookup: CDR1 MNHNY, CDR2 SVGAGI (reference sequence). V lost 6 bases, J lost 0 bases, and 8 bases stayed unmatched. The CDR3 region has the DNA TGTGCCAGCAGGCCCAGGGCGGGGGACTCCTACGAGCAGTACTTC. This codes for CASRPRAGDSYEQYF.

This clonotype has only a few counts. This sequence joins TRBV27 and TRBJ2-3, with a tentative D call TRBD2 (7 bases). This CDR3 has 14 amino acids. Germline CDR1 is MNHEY and CDR2 is SMNVEV (reference sequence). V was trimmed by 3 bases and J by 6 bases, leaving 13 bases between them. In nucleotides, the CDR3 is TGTGCCAGCAGTTTTGCGGCGGGGGCTGATACGCAGTATTTT. Encoded protein: CASSFAAGADTQYF.

The gene calls are TRBV5-1 and TRBJ2-7, with 8 bases matching TRBD1. CDR1 and CDR2 (germline): SGHRS, YFSETQ. Trimming at V came to 3 bases and at J to 0 bases, leaving 5 bases not matched to a gene. CDR3 length equals 15 residues. Here the CDR3 reads CASSWGQDLSYEQYF. The CDR3 region has the DNA TGCGCCAGCAGCTGGGGACAGGACCTCTCCTACGAGCAGTACTTC. Complete variable domain (other parts from reference TRBV5-1 and TRBJ2-7): KAGVTQTPRYLIKTRGQQVTLSCSPISGHRSVSWYQQTPGQGLQFLFEYFSETQRNKGNFPGRFSGRQFSNSRSEMNVSTLELGDSALYLCASSWGQDLSYEQYFGPGTRLTVT.

The chain is built from TRBV27 and TRBJ2-6, with 9 nucleotides matching TRBD1. The CDR3 contains 17 residues. The V segment lost 7 bases and the J segment 2 bases; nucleotides outside the gene matches: 9. The germline CDR1 and CDR2 sequences are MNHEY and SMNVEV (reference sequence). This CDR3 is CASTPGQGAPGANVLTF. The CDR3 region has the DNA TGTGCCAGCACTCCGGGACAGGGTGCCCCTGGGGCCAACGTCCTGACTTTC.

The chain carries TRBV29-1 and TRBJ2-5, with TRBD2 as a possible D gene (6 bases). V was cut by 3 bases and J by 1 base, with 9 bases left in between. Per germline, CDR1 SQVTM and CDR2 ANQGSEA. CDR3 length: 13 residues. CDR3 in amino acids: CSVEGGSQETQYF. In DNA form, the CDR3 reads TGCAGCGTTGAGGGGGGTTCCCAAGAGACCCAGTACTTC.

In this sample, this clonotype turned up many times. The chain carries TRBV30 and TRBJ2-1, with D maybe TRBD1 (5 bases). V was clipped by 1 base and J by 8 bases, with 15 bases between them. CDR1 is GTSNPN and CDR2 is SVGIG in the germline V gene (reference sequence). The CDR3 totals 14 residues. CDR3 in amino acids: CAWSEQASGDEQFF. In DNA, the CDR3 is TGTGCCTGGAGTGAACAGGCATCTGGCGATGAGCAGTTCTTC.

As for this clonotype: It may be a read error: a sequence one base away is much more abundant. This chain links TRBV29-1 with TRBJ2-1; D may be TRBD1 or TRBD2 (5 bases each). Germline lookup yields CDR1 SQVTM and CDR2 ANQGSEA. V was cut by 5 bases and J by 9 bases, with 26 bases left in between. The CDR3 totals 16 residues. This CDR3 reads CSVIPHPGTGTGEQFF. The CDR3 coding sequence is TGCAGCGTTATTCCCCATCCAGGGACCGGGACGGGTGAGCAGTTCTTC.

There are many counts of this clonotype. The V and J genes are TRBV4-1 and TRBJ2-7; a weak D match, TRBD1 (5 bases). The CDR3 contains 15 residues. The germline CDR1 and CDR2 sequences are MGHRA and YSYEKL. V gave up 0 bases and J gave up 2 bases, with 11 bases separating them. The CDR3 DNA sequence: TGCGCCAGCAGCCAAGAGGGGCAATCAGCCTACGAGCAGTACTTC. It codes for CASSQEGQSAYEQYF.

This clonotype was detected only a few times. The chain links TRBV6-5 to TRBJ1-2; D is perhaps TRBD1 (6 bases). The CDR3 has 17 residues. V dropped 0 bases and J dropped 8 bases, with 22 bases sitting between them. Per the germline V gene, CDR1 is MNHEY and CDR2 is SVGAGI. The CDR3 DNA reads TGTGCCAGCAGTTACTCGAGAGGGGGACTACACGAGGGCGGCTACACCTTC. It specifies CASSYSRGGLHEGGYTF.

CDR3 loop: CSVDGLRDRGTYEQYF. The CDR3 DNA is TGCAGCGTTGATGGGTTACGGGACAGGGGAACCTACGAGCAGTACTTC. The V call is TRBV29-1, the J call TRBJ2-7; 10 bases align to TRBD1. CDR1 and CDR2 (germline): SQVTM, ANQGSEA. V was clipped by 3 bases and J by 2 bases; unmatched bases: 10. The CDR3 totals 16 residues.

Details on this clonotype: Since a much larger clone is just one base distant, this may be a read error. V usage is TRBV20-1 and J usage is TRBJ2-1; no clear D. The CDR3 extends over 10 amino acids. Trimming took off 0 bases at V and 10 bases at J, with 4 bases between the two ends. Germline V lookup: CDR1 DFQATT, CDR2 SNEGSKA (reference sequence). The DNA of the CDR3 is TGCAGTGCTAGAGAGCAGGAGCAGTTCTTC. Amino acids: CSAREQEQFF.

This chain links TRBV7-3 with TRBJ1-1; D gene uncertain. The CDR3 runs 13 residues. Trimming took 4 bases from V and 8 from J, leaving 14 bases between them. CDR1 is SGHTA and CDR2 is FQGTGA in the germline V gene. The CDR3 reads CASSSPELGEAFF. The CDR3 DNA sequence: TGTGCCAGCAGCTCTCCGGAGTTGGGGGAAGCTTTCTTT.

The chain combines TRBV28 with TRBJ1-2; TRBD1 agrees at 8 bases. Germline trimming cut 6 bases from V and 5 bases from J; bases unmatched to any gene: 8. The CDR3 is 14 amino acids. Germline V gene sequence: CDR1 MDHEN, CDR2 SYDVKM. In nucleotides, the CDR3 is TGTGCCAGCAGCCTGACAGGGGCGGGGTATGGCTACACCTTC. Its protein is CASSLTGAGYGYTF.

The V call is TRBV10-3, the J call TRBJ1-5; 7 bases match TRBD1. This CDR3 comprises 15 residues. Germline CDR1 and CDR2: ENHRY and SYGVKD. The V gene end was trimmed by 8 bases and the J gene end by 2 bases; junction bases not matched to a gene: 9. The CDR3 protein is CAIGSRDSGNQPQHF. The CDR3 DNA is TGTGCCATCGGGAGCCGGGACAGCGGCAATCAGCCCCAGCATTTT.

The J gene is TRBJ2-4, the V gene TRBV9; D remains unclear. The J call may be faulty, since TRBJ2-7 better matches the DNA end. The CDR3 covers 13 residues. The germline CDR1 and CDR2 sequences are SGDLS and YYNGEE. The CDR3 nucleotides are TGTGCCAGCAGCGTAGCCAGTAACTACGAGCAGTACTTC. Encoded protein: CASSVASNYEQYF.